This T cell receptor (beta chain) was recovered during a study of PD-L1 blockade in urothelial cancer. Study-wide background: Per blood sample, T cells had a median of 141,255.

The CDR3 totals 15 residues. CDR1 is SGHRS, CDR2 YFSETQ, per germline. The ends lost 3 bases at V and 5 bases at J; junction bases unmatched: 3. Stated time point: pretreatment peripheral blood. Metastatic or locally advanced urothelial carcinoma was present in the patients. Each patient gave between 1 and 8 samples, pretreatment and on-treatment. The method was immunoSEQ multiplex PCR; TCRdb's version includes in-frame clones alone and lacks a portion of them. The sample holds 70,000 or so clones, about 90% seen once. The J gene is TRBJ2-1, the V gene TRBV5-1, with TRBD2 identical over 12 bases. The specimen comprised PBMCs, sampled around atezolizumab (anti-PD-L1) treatment. The clonotype comes from a man in his 70s with urothelial cancer. CDR3 residues: CASSSLAGGDNEQFF. CDR3 DNA: TGCGCCAGCAGCTCACTAGCGGGAGGTGACAATGAGCAGTTCTTC.